Presented here are 25 T cell receptor beta chains from one specimen sequenced in a study of blood T cell repertoires in COVID-19. TCRdb's copy holds only in-frame clones and misses some; the assay was immunoSEQ multiplex PCR. This table holds some 170,000 clones, 70% to 85% found once. Source material: PBMCs or T cells enriched from blood (not recorded which). These TCRs come from a man in his fifties or sixties who had recovered from COVID-19.

V gene TRBV15 combines with J gene TRBJ2-2, with 7 bases matching TRBD2. This CDR3 comprises 15 residues. Losses at the gene ends were 2 bases for V and 4 bases for J; bases not matched to a gene: 4. Germline loops: CDR1 LNHNV, CDR2 YYDKDF (reference sequence). The CDR3 nucleotides are TGTGCCACCAGCAGAATCGGGGGGAGCACCGGGGAGCTGTTTTTT. It translates to CATSRIGGSTGELFF.

V is TRBV5-1 and J is TRBJ1-1; perhaps TRBD1 as D (5 bases). The germline V and J ends were trimmed by 2 bases and 4 bases, with 9 bases remaining between them. Per the germline V gene, CDR1 is SGHRS and CDR2 is YFSETQ. This CDR3 spans 13 amino acids. The CDR3 sequence is CASSLQDRTEAFF. CDR3 DNA: TGCGCCAGCAGCTTACAGGATCGCACTGAAGCTTTCTTT.

CDR3 coding DNA: TGTGCCAGCAGCTCCGCCTGGGCAGGGAAAGCTTTCTTT. Translated: CASSSAWAGKAFF. V usage is TRBV21-1 and J usage is TRBJ1-1; TRBD1 is the table's D call, not checked against the DNA. TRBV21-1 counts as a pseudogene. The CDR3 covers 13 residues.

The rearrangement joins TRBV3-1 (or the pseudogene TRBV3-2) to TRBJ2-5; D is unresolved. Between the trimmed V and J ends, which lost 0 bases and 1 base, there was a span of 6 bases. This CDR3 contains 14 residues. Looked up from germline, CDR1 is LGHDT and CDR2 is YNNKEL (reference sequence). CDR3 sequence: CASSQDGRQETQYF. CDR3 in DNA: TGTGCCAGCAGCCAAGATGGGCGCCAAGAGACCCAGTACTTC.

As to this clone: Other DNA sequences of this sample code for an identical CDR3. The chain couples TRBV5-1 to TRBJ2-2; 9 nucleotides align to TRBD1. Germline V gene lookup returns CDR1 SGHRS and CDR2 YFSETQ. With V trimmed by 0 bases and J by 4 bases, 4 bases remained unmatched. The CDR3 covers 16 residues. This CDR3 is CASSLDGTGPTGELFF. In nucleotides, the CDR3 is TGCGCCAGCAGCTTGGATGGGACAGGGCCCACCGGGGAGCTGTTTTTT.

The genes are TRBV2 and TRBJ1-5; no definite D call. From germline, CDR1 is SNHLY and CDR2 FYNNEI. The ends were cut back, 6 bases at V and 5 bases at J, with 8 bases in the middle. The CDR3 length is 12 residues. In DNA form, the CDR3 reads TGTGCCAGCAGGGGAGTCGATCAGCCCCAGCATTTT. It encodes CASRGVDQPQHF. Combining the CDR3 with reference TRBV2 and TRBJ1-5 gives the whole variable domain EPEVTQTPSHQVTQMGQEVILRCVPISNHLYFYWYRQILGQKVEFLVSFYNNEISEKSEIFDDQFSVERPDGSNFTLKIRSTKLEDSAMYFCASRGVDQPQHFGDGTRLSIL.

This chain uses TRBV30 with TRBJ2-2, with TRBD2 matching over 7 bases. CDR3 length: 15 amino acids. CDR1 GTSNPN and CDR2 SVGIG come from the germline V gene (reference sequence). The CDR3 DNA reads as TGTGCGTGGTCCCCTTGGGGGGGGAACACCGGGGAGCTGTTTTTT. Amino acid sequence: CAWSPWGGNTGELFF. The full variable domain, its missing parts supplied by reference TRBV30 and TRBJ2-2, is SQTIHQWPATLVQPVGSPLSLECTVEGTSNPNLYWYRQAAGRGLQLLFYSVGIGQISSEVPQNLSASRPQDRQFILSSKKLLLSDSGFYLCAWSPWGGNTGELFFGEGSRLTVL.

This clone is a singleton in its sample. The chain is built from TRBV6-5 and TRBJ1-2, with D perhaps TRBD1 (5 bases). The germline V gene has CDR1 MNHEY and CDR2 SVGAGI. Trimming stripped 6 bases from V and 8 bases from J, with 22 bases between. The CDR3 extends over 15 amino acids. CDR3 amino acids: CASRPGGGTGGGYTF. The DNA of the CDR3 is TGTGCCAGCAGACCCGGGGGGGGAACGGGAGGAGGCTACACCTTC.

The chain has TRBV12-3 or TRBV12-4 and TRBJ1-1; D is perhaps TRBD1 (5 bases). V lost 3 bases and J 4 bases, leaving 9 bases between the germline ends. This CDR3 is built from 13 residues. The CDR3 nucleotides read TGTGCCAGCAGTTTCTGGGGGGGCACTGAAGCTTTCTTT. This translates into CASSFWGGTEAFF.

The rearrangement uses TRBV3-1 (or the pseudogene TRBV3-2) and TRBJ2-7; 8 nucleotides match TRBD2. J lost 4 bases, V lost 5 bases, and 16 bases had no gene match. CDR1 is LGHDT, CDR2 YNNKEL, per germline (reference sequence). This CDR3 comprises 17 residues. The CDR3 region has the DNA TGTGCCAGCAGCTTCATATCTTGGCGGGGGGCCTTTTACGAGCAGTACTTC. It specifies CASSFISWRGAFYEQYF.

This clone was detected once. The V call is TRBV11-2, the J call TRBJ2-1; 9 bases align to TRBD2. Germline V gene lookup returns CDR1 SGHAT and CDR2 FQNNGV. The CDR3 covers 14 residues. The V gene end was trimmed by 4 bases and the J gene end by 9 bases; junction bases not matched to a gene: 7. The CDR3 nucleotides read TGTGCCAGCAGCTCTGGGACTAGCCCCCTTGAGCAGTTCTTC. It is translated as CASSSGTSPLEQFF. The whole variable domain, filled in from reference TRBV11-2 and TRBJ2-1, reads EAGVAQSPRYKIIEKRQSVAFWCNPISGHATLYWYQQILGQGPKLLIQFQNNGVVDDSQLPKDRFSAERLKGVDSTLKIQPAKLEDSAVYLCASSSGTSPLEQFFGPGTRLTVL.

The chain combines TRBV18 with TRBJ1-1, with 7 bases aligning to TRBD1. The germline gives CDR1 KGHSH, CDR2 LQKENI. V shed 2 bases, J shed 7 bases, and the junction held 10 bases outside the gene matches. This CDR3 has 15 amino acids. Here the CDR3 reads CASSPGMSRDSEAFF. In DNA form, the CDR3 reads TGTGCCAGCTCACCAGGAATGAGCCGGGACAGTGAAGCTTTCTTT.

This chain uses TRBV7-6 with TRBJ1-5; the D is unclear. The CDR3 has 11 residues. V was cut by 6 bases and J by 5 bases, with 5 bases left in between. Germline CDR1 reads SGHVS; CDR2 reads FNYEAQ. CDR3 coding DNA: TGTGCCAGCAGGGCCGATCAGCCCCAGCATTTT. This encodes CASRADQPQHF.

The chain joins TRBV6-5 to TRBJ1-2, with 10 bases identical to TRBD1. Germline CDR1 and CDR2: MNHEY and SVGAGI. The CDR3 consists of 13 residues. J was trimmed by 6 bases and V by 6 bases; bases with no gene match: 4. The CDR3 nucleotides read TGTGCCAGCAGGAAGACAGGGGGCGATGGCTACACCTTC. Translated, it gives CASRKTGGDGYTF.

V gene TRBV6-4 combines with J gene TRBJ1-2; a possible D gene is TRBD1 (6 bases). V was cut by 6 bases and J by 7 bases, with 21 bases left in between. The CDR3 has 15 residues. Germline CDR1 and CDR2: MRHNA and SNTAGT. The CDR3 spells CASSPNPGGAGGYTF. The CDR3 DNA sequence: TGTGCCAGCAGCCCTAATCCTGGGGGGGCCGGTGGCTACACCTTC.

The rearrangement uses TRBV5-1 and TRBJ2-7, with 10 positions matching TRBD1. This CDR3 comprises 15 residues. V lost 4 bases, J lost 4 bases, and 8 bases stayed unmatched. The V gene's germline CDR1 is SGHRS and CDR2 YFSETQ. CDR3 sequence (DNA): TGCGCCAGCAGCGAACCGGGACAGGGGTGGTACGAGCAGTACTTC. This gives the protein CASSEPGQGWYEQYF.

The gene calls are TRBV19 and TRBJ1-3, with D possibly TRBD1 on 6 matching bases. There are 16 residues in the CDR3. Between the trimmed V and J ends, which lost 4 bases and 0 bases, there was a span of 13 bases. Germline V gives CDR1 LNHDA, CDR2 SQIVND (reference sequence). The CDR3 bases are TGTGCCAGTAGTAAAGACAGGCTCCACTCTGGAAACACCATATATTTT. Its protein product is CASSKDRLHSGNTIYF.

The chain employs TRBV5-6 and TRBJ1-2; D unclear. Per the germline V gene, CDR1 is SGHDT and CDR2 is YYEEEE. Deletions cut 4 bases from V and 1 base from J, with 5 bases between. The CDR3 spans 12 residues. CDR3: CASSPGNYGYTF. The CDR3 DNA is TGTGCCAGCAGCCCCGGTAACTATGGCTACACCTTC.

The chain uses TRBV4-2 and TRBJ2-1, with 8 bases that match TRBD2. This CDR3 region has 15 residues. Losses at the gene ends were 6 bases for V and 1 base for J; bases not matched to a gene: 5. Germline CDR1 and CDR2: LGHNA and YNFKEQ. The CDR3 DNA is TGTGCCAGCAGGTCCAGCGGGGGTTCCTACAATGAGCAGTTCTTC. It specifies CASRSSGGSYNEQFF.

The V and J genes are TRBV20-1 and TRBJ2-1, with a possible D match to TRBD2 (6 bases). Looked up from germline, CDR1 is DFQATT and CDR2 is SNEGSKA (reference sequence). V was clipped by 7 bases and J by 9 bases, with 10 bases between them. This CDR3 comprises 10 residues. DNA of the CDR3: TGCAGTGTATGGGGGGTTGAGCAGTTCTTC. This sequence encodes CSVWGVEQFF.

The chain joins TRBV7-3 to TRBJ2-5; 12 nucleotides match TRBD2. The V gene end was trimmed by 4 bases and the J gene end by 0 bases; junction bases not matched to a gene: 3. The V gene's germline CDR1 is SGHTA and CDR2 FQGTGA. The CDR3 runs to 16 residues. This CDR3 reads CASSSGLAGYQETQYF. Here the CDR3 DNA reads TGTGCCAGCAGCTCCGGACTAGCGGGGTACCAAGAGACCCAGTACTTC.

The chain joins TRBV10-1 to TRBJ2-7, with 11 nucleotides matching TRBD2. After removal of 3 bases from V and 7 bases from J, the junction contained 5 bases not matched to a gene. Per germline, CDR1 WNHNN and CDR2 SYGVQD (reference sequence). The CDR3 spans 14 residues. CDR3 DNA sequence: TGCGCCAGCAGTGAAGTAGCGGGGGGGCGAGAGCAGTACTTC. Translated: CASSEVAGGREQYF.

V and J are TRBV11-2 and TRBJ1-3, with 7 bases that match TRBD1. This CDR3 has 15 residues. CDR1 and CDR2 (germline): SGHAT, FQNNGV. With 0 bases clipped from V and 4 bases from J, the junction kept 3 bases outside the gene matches. CDR3 region: CASSLDWTGGNTIYF. The CDR3 DNA is TGTGCCAGCAGCTTAGATTGGACAGGAGGAAACACCATATATTTT.

This clone was seen a single time. The genes are TRBV28 and TRBJ1-2; D gene uncertain. V lost 1 base and J lost 4, with 13 bases in between. The germline V gene encodes CDR1 MDHEN and CDR2 SYDVKM. The CDR3 extends over 15 amino acids. The CDR3 loop is CASSLSAGLGYGYTF. DNA for the CDR3: TGTGCCAGCAGTTTATCAGCAGGATTAGGCTATGGCTACACCTTC.

The V gene is TRBV18, the J gene TRBJ1-4, with 9 bases aligning to TRBD1. CDR1 and CDR2 (germline): KGHSH, LQKENI. After removal of 0 bases from V and 8 bases from J, the junction contained 10 bases not matched to a gene. The CDR3 has 17 residues. CDR3 sequence (DNA): TGTGCCAGCTCACCACCGCTACAGGGGGCTTGGGGCGAAAAACTGTTTTTT. This sequence encodes CASSPPLQGAWGEKLFF.